The source of this TCR beta chain is a study of T cells in Graves' hyperthyroidism and ophthalmopathy. General study points: Researchers found most expanded thyroid clonotypes above 0.001 in blood as well. Ophthalmopathy got predicted by the model a median 6.5 months before its onset.

On this clonotype itself: Its antigen is currently unknown. A read error may account for a junction end that differs from germline.

The germline V gene encodes CDR1 DFQATT and CDR2 SNEGSKA (reference sequence). This CDR3 has 14 amino acids. TCR beta CDR3 sequences were amplified from RNA transcripts. HTBI primers were employed in a first-round RT-PCR of the TCR CDR3. TCRdb used MiXCR to reprocess the multiplex PCR reads, holding one entry per CDR3 protein. The sample holds tens of thousands of distinct CDR3 sequences, roughly 51% seen once. Stable hyperthyroidism: no ophthalmopathy progression over 18 months of follow-up. Each diagnosis drew on symptoms, thyroxine, TRAb, thyroid ultrasound and orbital computed tomography findings.

The chain couples TRBV20-1 to TRBJ1-2; 9 bases match TRBD1. Sequenced material: peripheral blood or thyroid tissue (not recorded which). This sequence was found in a man aged 18 to 30 with Graves' hyperthyroidism. CDR3 bases: TGCAGTCCAGACCGGGACAGGGCCGGATATGGCCACACCTTC. Its protein is CSPDRDRAGYGHTF.